This note documents a single TCR beta chain sequence. T lymphocytes (CD4+ and CD8+) were sorted from PBMCs. The data were taken from a study of CD8+ T cells in alopecia areata. The CDR3 is made up of 15 amino acids. The V and J ends lost 3 bases and 0 bases, in that order; junction bases with no gene match: 7. The germline gives CDR1 SQVTM, CDR2 ANQGSEA. RNA extraction was followed by reverse transcription into cDNA, which acted as the sequencing template. Method: immunoSEQ multiplex PCR; TCRdb's copy keeps in-frame clones and lacks some. The table shows some 110,000 clones, with around two fifths occurring only once.

The chain recombines TRBV29-1 with TRBJ1-1; 7 positions match TRBD1. Source material: CD4+ T cells sorted from blood. The TCR sequence derives from a human donor with alopecia areata. CDR3 DNA sequence: TGCAGCGTTGAGTCTAGACAGGGATTGAACACTGAAGCTTTCTTT. Residues: CSVESRQGLNTEAFF.